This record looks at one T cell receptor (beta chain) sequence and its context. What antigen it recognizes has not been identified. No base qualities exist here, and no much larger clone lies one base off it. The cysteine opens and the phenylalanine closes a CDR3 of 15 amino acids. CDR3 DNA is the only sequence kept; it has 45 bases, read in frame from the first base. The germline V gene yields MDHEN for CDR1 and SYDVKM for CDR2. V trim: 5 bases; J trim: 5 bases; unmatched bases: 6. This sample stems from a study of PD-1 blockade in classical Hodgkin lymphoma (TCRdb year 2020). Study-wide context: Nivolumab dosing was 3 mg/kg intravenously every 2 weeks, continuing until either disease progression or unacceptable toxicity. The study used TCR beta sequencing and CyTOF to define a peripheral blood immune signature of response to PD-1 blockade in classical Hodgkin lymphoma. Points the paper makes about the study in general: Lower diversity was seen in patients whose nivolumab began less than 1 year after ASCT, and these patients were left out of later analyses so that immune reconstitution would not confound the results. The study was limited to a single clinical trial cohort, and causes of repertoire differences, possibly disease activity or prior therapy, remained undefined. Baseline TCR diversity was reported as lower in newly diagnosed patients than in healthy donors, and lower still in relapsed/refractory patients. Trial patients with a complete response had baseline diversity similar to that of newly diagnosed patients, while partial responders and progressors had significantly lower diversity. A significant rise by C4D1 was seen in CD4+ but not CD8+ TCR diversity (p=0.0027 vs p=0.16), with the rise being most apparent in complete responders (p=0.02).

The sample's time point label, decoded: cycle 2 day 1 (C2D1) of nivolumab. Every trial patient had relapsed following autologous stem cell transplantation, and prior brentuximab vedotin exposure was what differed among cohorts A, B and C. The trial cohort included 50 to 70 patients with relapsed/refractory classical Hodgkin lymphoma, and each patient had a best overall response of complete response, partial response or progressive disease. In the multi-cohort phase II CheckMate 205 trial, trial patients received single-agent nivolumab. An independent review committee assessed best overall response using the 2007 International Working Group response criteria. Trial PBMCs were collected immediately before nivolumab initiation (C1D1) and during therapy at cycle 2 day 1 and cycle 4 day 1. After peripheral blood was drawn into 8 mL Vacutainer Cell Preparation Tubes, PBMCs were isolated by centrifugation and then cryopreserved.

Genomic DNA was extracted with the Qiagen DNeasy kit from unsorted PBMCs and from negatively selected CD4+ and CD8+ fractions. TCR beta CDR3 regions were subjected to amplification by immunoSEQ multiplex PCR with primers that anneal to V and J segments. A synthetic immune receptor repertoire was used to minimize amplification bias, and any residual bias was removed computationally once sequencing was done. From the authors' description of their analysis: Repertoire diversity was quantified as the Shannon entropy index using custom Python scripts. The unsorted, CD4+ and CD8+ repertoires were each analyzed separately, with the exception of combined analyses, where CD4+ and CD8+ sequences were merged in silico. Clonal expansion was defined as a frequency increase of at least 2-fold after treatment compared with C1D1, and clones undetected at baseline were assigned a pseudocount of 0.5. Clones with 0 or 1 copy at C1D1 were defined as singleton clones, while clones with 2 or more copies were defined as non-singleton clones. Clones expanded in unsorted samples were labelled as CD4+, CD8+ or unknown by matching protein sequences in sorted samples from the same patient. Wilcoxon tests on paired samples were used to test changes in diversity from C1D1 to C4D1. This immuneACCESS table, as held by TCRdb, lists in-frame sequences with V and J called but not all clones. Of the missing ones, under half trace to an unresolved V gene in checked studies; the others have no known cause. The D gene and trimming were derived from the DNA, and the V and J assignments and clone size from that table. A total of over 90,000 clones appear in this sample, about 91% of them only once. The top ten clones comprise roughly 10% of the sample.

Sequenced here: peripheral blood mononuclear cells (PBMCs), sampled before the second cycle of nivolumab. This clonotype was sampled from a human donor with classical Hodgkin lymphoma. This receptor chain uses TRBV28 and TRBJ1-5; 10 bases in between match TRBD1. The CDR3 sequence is CASSRRDRGYQPQHF. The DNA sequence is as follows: TGTGCCAGCAGTCGCCGGGACAGGGGCTATCAGCCCCAGCATTTT.